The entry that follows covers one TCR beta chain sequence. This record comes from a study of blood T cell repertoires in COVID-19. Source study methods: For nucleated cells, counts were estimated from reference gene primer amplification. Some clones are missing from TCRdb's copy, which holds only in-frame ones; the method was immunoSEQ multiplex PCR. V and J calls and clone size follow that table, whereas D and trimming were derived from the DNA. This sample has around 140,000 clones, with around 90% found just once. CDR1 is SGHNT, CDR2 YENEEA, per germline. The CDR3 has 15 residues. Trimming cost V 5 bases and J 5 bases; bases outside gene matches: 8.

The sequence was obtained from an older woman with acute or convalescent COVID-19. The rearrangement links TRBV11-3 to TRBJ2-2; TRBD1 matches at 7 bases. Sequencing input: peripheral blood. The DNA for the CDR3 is TGTGCCAGCAGCCCGAGGGGGCAGGGGACCGGGGAGCTGTTTTTT. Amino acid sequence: CASSPRGQGTGELFF.